The sample holds many counts of the clone carrying this TCR beta chain. Its antigen is as yet unknown. The data originate from a study of early T cells in non-severe SARS-CoV-2 infection. Overall study context: Unpaired chains resulted from sequencing bulk RNA of unsorted whole blood. General observations from the study: Missing private and CD4 specificities, VDJdb matching favored anti-spike CD8 responses.

Researchers attached unique molecular identifiers to individual cDNA molecules. A single record per CDR3 protein comes from TCRdb applying MiXCR to the 5' RACE reads. The sample shows approximately 39,000 distinct CDR3 sequences, about 4.5% of them seen only once. The CDR3 sequence is 14 residues long. From germline, CDR1 is SGHVS and CDR2 FQNEAQ. V gave up 1 base and J gave up 3 bases, with 9 bases separating them. The source material was whole blood. This receptor was identified in an adult who was a healthcare worker with PCR-confirmed SARS-CoV-2 infection or an uninfected control (not recorded which). V usage is TRBV7-8 and J usage is TRBJ1-2; no clear D gene. In DNA, the CDR3 is TGTGCCAGCAGCTTAGGTCCGGGAGACTATGGCTACACCTTC. Its translation: CASSLGPGDYGYTF.